This passage covers 9 T cell receptor beta chains from one sample sequenced in a study of blood T cell repertoires in COVID-19 (dated by TCRdb to 2020 to 2022). Library creation used the immunoSEQ multiplex PCR assay. The source is immuneACCESS, and TCRdb retained only in-frame sequences with V and J called. Part of the clones is not carried over; for the studies checked, unresolved V genes explain less than half of this, and the remainder is unexplained. The sample contains about 330,000 clones, 87% of them found a single time. 7.5% to 10% of the sample comes from the top ten. The sample was peripheral blood. These receptors were collected from a man aged 25 to 45 with COVID-19, enrolled during active disease.

The J gene is TRBJ2-2, the V gene TRBV24-1; 8 bases are a match to TRBD1. Germline trimming cut 5 bases from V and 3 bases from J; bases unmatched to any gene: 7. CDR3 length: 16 amino acids. Germline lookup yields CDR1 KGHDR and CDR2 SFDVKD. The CDR3 loop is CATSGVRGQDTGELFF. The CDR3 DNA is TGTGCCACCAGTGGCGTCAGGGGGCAGGACACCGGGGAGCTGTTTTTT.

This clone appeared once. The chain joins TRBV19 to TRBJ1-2, with TRBD1 identical over 7 bases. This CDR3 spans 16 amino acids. J lost 6 bases, V lost 4 bases, and 14 bases had no gene match. The germline gives CDR1 LNHDA, CDR2 SQIVND (reference sequence). CDR3 amino acids: CASSTRLEQGKDGYTF. The CDR3 DNA reads as TGTGCCAGTAGTACCCGCCTTGAACAGGGGAAGGATGGCTACACCTTC.

This clone was seen only once. V gene TRBV29-1 combines with J gene TRBJ2-7; 7 bases map to TRBD1. The CDR3 has 13 amino acids. Germline V lookup: CDR1 SQVTM, CDR2 ANQGSEA. The V segment lost 2 bases and the J segment 4 bases; nucleotides outside the gene matches: 5. CDR3 nucleotides: TGCAGCGTTGAAACAGGGGCATCATACGAGCAGTACTTC. As protein: CSVETGASYEQYF.

The table lists this clone with a count of one. This chain links TRBV7-3 with TRBJ2-7; unclear D gene. The V end lost 1 base, the J end lost 4 bases, and 8 bases lay between the germline ends. Germline V gene sequence: CDR1 SGHTA, CDR2 FQGTGA. This CDR3 contains 13 residues. The CDR3 DNA follows: TGTGCCAGCAGCTTAAGCCCACTGTACGAGCAGTACTTC. Amino acids: CASSLSPLYEQYF.

V usage is TRBV13 and J usage is TRBJ2-4; perhaps TRBD1 as D (5 bases). This CDR3 contains 15 residues. In germline, CDR1 is PRHDT, CDR2 FYEKMQ (reference sequence). Deletions cut 1 base from V and 0 bases from J, with 7 bases between. Written as DNA, the CDR3 is TGTGCCAGCAGCTTAGAGGGGATAGCCAAAAACATTCAGTACTTC. Encoded protein: CASSLEGIAKNIQYF.

The chain is built from TRBV6-4 and TRBJ2-2, with D maybe TRBD1 (6 bases). Germline values: CDR1 MRHNA, CDR2 SNTAGT. The CDR3 has 14 amino acids. V gave up 3 bases and J gave up 6 bases, with 11 bases separating them. As DNA, the CDR3 is TGTGCCAGCAGTGAACAGGGTAACGCCGGGGAGCTGTTTTTT. As protein: CASSEQGNAGELFF.

CDR3 nucleotides: TGTGCCAGCAGTTTAGTTTCCATCTCTGGGGCCAACGTCCTGACTTTC. This encodes CASSLVSISGANVLTF. The rearrangement uses TRBV28 and TRBJ2-6, with unresolved D. The CDR3 sequence is 16 residues long. CDR1 and CDR2 from the germline V gene are MDHEN and SYDVKM. Trimming removed 2 bases from V and 0 bases from J, with 8 bases in between.

The V call is TRBV7-2, the J call TRBJ1-5, with TRBD1 as a possible D gene (5 bases). The CDR3 has 13 residues. The ends were cut back, 8 bases at V and 8 bases at J, with 16 bases in the middle. CDR1 SGHTA and CDR2 FQGNSA come from the germline V gene. The CDR3 region has the DNA TGTGCCAGCGCGTTTGACAGTGTCGAGCCCCAGCATTTT. Translating it yields CASAFDSVEPQHF.

V usage is TRBV10-1 and J usage is TRBJ2-7; 14 bases map to TRBD2. Trimming removed 8 bases from V and 3 bases from J; junction bases left unmatched: 9. This CDR3 is 16 amino acids long. CDR1 is WNHNN and CDR2 is SYGVQD in the germline V gene (reference sequence). In DNA form, the CDR3 reads TGCGCCAGCCGCGGGACTAGCGGGAGAATGTGCTACGAGCAGTACTTC. It yields the protein CASRGTSGRMCYEQYF.